Below, 10 T cell receptor beta chains from the same sample are listed, as sequenced in a study of T cells in Graves' hyperthyroidism and ophthalmopathy. TCR beta CDR3 regions were amplified from RNA transcripts. The study used the HTBI primer set for a first-round RT-PCR of the TCR CDR3. TCRdb used MiXCR to reprocess the multiplex PCR reads, holding one entry per CDR3 protein. The sample lists about 250,000 distinct CDR3 sequences, around 26% occurring once. The sample taken for sequencing was blood. The receptors shown here come from a woman aged 40 to 55 with Graves' ophthalmopathy.

This clonotype was seen a handful of times. The gene calls are TRBV6-5 and TRBJ2-7; D is unclear. The V end lost 0 bases, the J end lost 0 bases, and 9 bases lay between the germline ends. CDR3 length equals 15 residues. Per the germline V gene, CDR1 is MNHEY and CDR2 is SVGAGI. In DNA form, the CDR3 reads TGTGCCAGCAGTTACTCGATGGTCCCCTCCTACGAGCAGTACTTC. Protein: CASSYSMVPSYEQYF.

Ten or more counts support this clonotype. The V gene is TRBV27, the J gene TRBJ1-1, with 7 bases aligning to TRBD1. The CDR3 is 14 amino acids. Germline V CDR1 and CDR2: MNHEY, SMNVEV (reference sequence). V lost 6 bases, J lost 1 base, and 5 bases stayed unmatched. The CDR3 nucleotides read TGTGCCAGCAGAAGACAGGGAGAGAACACTGAAGCTTTCTTT. Its translation is CASRRQGENTEAFF.

This clonotype was counted many times. This chain joins TRBV5-4 and TRBJ2-6; tentatively, D is TRBD1 (5 bases). CDR3 length: 17 amino acids. Germline CDR1 SGHNT, CDR2 YYREEE (reference sequence). V was pared by 0 bases and J by 0 bases, with 10 bases between. In DNA, the CDR3 is TGTGCCAGCAGCTTGGAGCCTACAGGCTCTGGGGCCAACGTCCTGACTTTC. Its protein is CASSLEPTGSGANVLTF.

The V and J genes are TRBV29-1 and TRBJ2-5; a possible D gene is TRBD1 (5 bases). This CDR3 spans 12 amino acids. Germline CDR1 SQVTM, CDR2 ANQGSEA. Trimming removed 3 bases from V and 2 bases from J, with 7 bases in between. In nucleotides, the CDR3 is TGCAGCGTTGATAAGGGGCAAGAGACCCAGTACTTC. Protein: CSVDKGQETQYF. The variable domain in full, completed from reference TRBV29-1 and TRBJ2-5, reads SAVISQKPSRDICQRGTSLTIQCQVDSQVTMMFWYRQQPGQSLTLIATANQGSEATYESGFVIDKFPISRPNLTFSTLTVSNMSPEDSSIYLCSVDKGQETQYFGPGTRLLVL.

There are many counts of this clonotype. V and J are TRBV6-1 and TRBJ2-7; TRBD1 matches 9 bases. CDR1 is MNHNS and CDR2 is SASEGT in the germline V gene. V trimming: 7 bases; J trimming: 6 bases; junction bases outside the gene matches: 10. This CDR3 region has 14 residues. CDR3 loop: CASTRGTGSIEQYF. CDR3 DNA sequence: TGTGCCAGCACCCGAGGGACAGGGTCTATCGAGCAGTACTTC.

This clonotype came up a few times. J is TRBJ2-7 and V is TRBV30; D may correspond to TRBD1 or TRBD2 (5 bases each). The CDR3 length is 12 residues. Trimming shortened V by 5 bases and J by 13 bases, and 21 bases separated the two germline ends. Germline CDR1 reads GTSNPN; CDR2 reads SVGIG (reference sequence). The CDR3 reads CAWGGGQNLIYF. The CDR3 nucleotides read TGTGCCTGGGGGGGTGGACAAAACCTAATTTACTTC. Combining the CDR3 with reference TRBV30 and TRBJ2-7 gives the whole variable domain SQTIHQWPATLVQPVGSPLSLECTVEGTSNPNLYWYRQAAGRGLQLLFYSVGIGQISSEVPQNLSASRPQDRQFILSSKKLLLSDSGFYLCAWGGGQNLIYFGPGTRLTVT.

This clonotype was found many times. The V gene is TRBV10-3, the J gene TRBJ2-2, with TRBD1 identical over 7 bases. Unmatched junction bases numbered 3, after V lost 5 bases and J lost 0 bases. The CDR3 extends over 15 amino acids. Germline loops: CDR1 ENHRY, CDR2 SYGVKD. The CDR3 region has the DNA TGTGCCATCAGTACAGGGGCAACGAACACCGGGGAGCTGTTTTTT. Encoded protein: CAISTGATNTGELFF.

This clonotype has at least ten counts. This sequence joins TRBV6-1 and TRBJ2-6; 12 bases map to TRBD2. The CDR3 is 18 residues long. Germline V gene sequence: CDR1 MNHNS, CDR2 SASEGT. With 2 bases clipped from V and 2 bases from J, the junction kept 4 bases outside the gene matches. CDR3 sequence reads: CASSERLAGVPGANVLTF. The CDR3 DNA follows: TGTGCCAGCAGTGAACGACTAGCGGGAGTGCCTGGGGCCAACGTCCTGACTTTC.

In this sample, this clonotype turned up many times. This sequence joins TRBV25-1 and TRBJ1-3; possible D gene TRBD1, 5 bases. This CDR3 is 15 amino acids long. The V end lost 2 bases, the J end lost 5 bases, and 13 bases lay between the germline ends. Germline CDR1 is MGHDK and CDR2 is SYGVNS. The CDR3 loop reads CASSEATSGRNTIYF. The CDR3 DNA reads as TGTGCCAGCAGTGAAGCAACATCAGGGCGAAACACCATATATTTT.

This chain links TRBV12-3 or TRBV12-4 with TRBJ1-5; maybe TRBD1 (5 bases). The length of the CDR3 is 14 residues. Trimming stripped 6 bases from V and 3 bases from J, with 12 bases between. CDR3 region: CASSQTGVNQPQHF. Written as DNA, the CDR3 is TGTGCCAGCAGCCAAACAGGCGTCAATCAGCCCCAGCATTTT.